One sample yielded the 11 T cell receptor beta chains listed below, sequenced in a study of blood T cell repertoires in COVID-19. Sequencing was performed with immunoSEQ multiplex PCR; in TCRdb, only in-frame clones are kept and a portion is missing. The sample holds a few hundred thousand clones, more than 75% seen once. The sequencing sample was made of PBMCs or T cells enriched from blood (not recorded which). The source is a young woman who had recovered from COVID-19.

V usage is TRBV3-1 (or the pseudogene TRBV3-2) and J usage is TRBJ2-7, with D maybe TRBD1 (6 bases). The germline V and J ends were trimmed by 4 bases and 2 bases, with 18 bases remaining between them. Germline loops: CDR1 LGHDT, CDR2 YNNKEL (reference sequence). The CDR3 totals 16 residues. As DNA, the CDR3 is TGTGCCAGCAGCCGGAACTACAGGGAAAGGACCTACGAGCAGTACTTC. Its translation is CASSRNYRERTYEQYF.

This clone was detected only once. Distinct nucleotide sequences in the sample also encode this CDR3. This chain connects TRBV11-2 to TRBJ2-7, with 8 bases fitting TRBD1. CDR3 length: 14 amino acids. Germline V lookup: CDR1 SGHAT, CDR2 FQNNGV. Trimming cost V 5 bases and J 4 bases; bases outside gene matches: 7. DNA for the CDR3: TGTGCCAGCAGCCCCGGACAGGGTGGATACGAGCAGTACTTC. The encoded protein is CASSPGQGGYEQYF.

The chain uses TRBV4-2 and TRBJ1-2; perhaps TRBD1 as D (5 bases). Trimming stripped 1 base from V and 8 bases from J, with 14 bases between. Germline V CDR1 and CDR2: LGHNA, YNFKEQ. This CDR3 contains 14 residues. The CDR3 bases are TGTGCCAGCAGCCAAGGTGGAGGGGCTAGAGGCTACACCTTC. It is translated as CASSQGGGARGYTF.

The gene calls are TRBV3-1 (or the pseudogene TRBV3-2) and TRBJ2-3, with 7 bases lining up with TRBD2. Germline values: CDR1 LGHDT, CDR2 YNNKEL (reference sequence). CDR3 length: 16 residues. J lost 5 bases, V lost 5 bases, and 13 bases had no gene match. The CDR3 DNA sequence: TGTGCCAGCAGCTCTCTAGCGGCAGGGATTGGAGATACGCAGTATTTT. Amino acid sequence: CASSSLAAGIGDTQYF.

This clone showed up just once. The rearrangement joins TRBV3-1 (or the pseudogene TRBV3-2) to TRBJ1-1; possible D gene TRBD1, 5 bases. Trimming stripped 1 base from V and 3 bases from J, with 12 bases between. The length of the CDR3 is 15 residues. Germline CDR1 reads LGHDT; CDR2 reads YNNKEL (reference sequence). The CDR3 spells CASSQGSREDTEAFF. CDR3 coding DNA: TGTGCCAGCAGCCAAGGGTCCAGGGAAGACACTGAAGCTTTCTTT.

The J gene is TRBJ1-5, the V gene TRBV7-9; TRBD1 matches 8 bases. Germline lookup yields CDR1 SEHNR and CDR2 FQNEAQ (reference sequence). V trimming: 1 base; J trimming: 5 bases; junction bases outside the gene matches: 10. The CDR3 loop spans 17 amino acids. The CDR3 region has the DNA TGTGCCAGCAGCTTAGGCCGTTCGGCAGGGGGCGATCAGCCCCAGCATTTT. Translation gives CASSLGRSAGGDQPQHF.

This chain joins TRBV30 and TRBJ1-5; a weak D match, TRBD1 (5 bases). CDR3 length equals 13 residues. Germline-derived CDR1 and CDR2 are GTSNPN and SVGIG (reference sequence). V lost 5 bases, J lost 0 bases, and 8 bases lay in between. In nucleotides, the CDR3 is TGTGCCTGGGGGGACTATAGCAATCAGCCCCAGCATTTT. This gives the protein CAWGDYSNQPQHF.

V usage is TRBV18 and J usage is TRBJ2-7; D possibly corresponds to TRBD1 (5 bases). The V end was cut by 0 bases, the J end by 5 bases, with 11 bases between. From germline, CDR1 is KGHSH and CDR2 LQKENI. The CDR3 contains 14 residues. The CDR3 protein is CASSPPAGLNEQYF. The CDR3 DNA reads as TGTGCCAGCTCACCACCGGCAGGGCTCAACGAGCAGTACTTC.

This clone occurred once. This rearrangement joins TRBV7-8 to TRBJ1-4; 8 bases agree with TRBD1. The germline V gene encodes CDR1 SGHVS and CDR2 FQNEAQ. The trim removed 5 bases at V and 6 bases at J, leaving 11 bases unmatched. There are 16 residues in the CDR3. CDR3 protein: CASSPRMYRGDEKLFF. CDR3 bases: TGTGCCAGCAGCCCTAGGATGTACAGGGGGGATGAAAAACTGTTTTTT. Drawing the rest from reference TRBV7-8 and TRBJ1-4, the complete variable domain is GAGVSQSPRYKVAKRGQDVALRCDPISGHVSLFWYQQALGQGPEFLTYFQNEAQLDKSGLPSDRFFAERPEGSVSTLKIQRTQQEDSAVYLCASSPRMYRGDEKLFFGSGTQLSVL.

The genes are TRBV12-3 or TRBV12-4 and TRBJ2-3, with 7 bases identical to TRBD2. V shed 6 bases, J shed 2 bases, and the junction held 2 bases outside the gene matches. The CDR3 contains 13 residues. The CDR3 protein is CASRLAATDTQYF. Written as DNA, the CDR3 is TGTGCCAGCAGGCTAGCGGCCACAGATACGCAGTATTTT.

The chain employs TRBV4-2 and TRBJ2-3; D might be TRBD2 (7 bases). Germline CDR1 and CDR2: LGHNA and YNFKEQ. The CDR3 totals 18 residues. Trimming stripped 5 bases from V and 0 bases from J, with 21 bases between. This CDR3 reads CASSSIFRGGGSTDTQYF. The CDR3 DNA sequence: TGTGCCAGCAGCTCTATCTTTAGGGGAGGGGGGAGCACAGATACGCAGTATTTT.